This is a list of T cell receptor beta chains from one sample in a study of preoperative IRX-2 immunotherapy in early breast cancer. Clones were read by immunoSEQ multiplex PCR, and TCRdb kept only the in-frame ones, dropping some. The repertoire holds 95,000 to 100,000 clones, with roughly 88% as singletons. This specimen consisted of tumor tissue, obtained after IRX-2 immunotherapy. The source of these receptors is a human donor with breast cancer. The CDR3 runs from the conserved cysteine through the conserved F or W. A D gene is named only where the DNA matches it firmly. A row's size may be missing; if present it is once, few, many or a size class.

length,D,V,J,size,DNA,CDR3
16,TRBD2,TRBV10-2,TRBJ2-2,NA,TGCACCAGCAGTGAGTGGGCGGGAGCGAACACCGGGGAGCTGTTTTTT,CTSSEWAGANTGELFF
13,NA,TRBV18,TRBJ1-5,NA,TGTGCCAGCTCCGCGTCCCTCAGCGAGCCCCAGCATTTT,CASSASLSEPQHF
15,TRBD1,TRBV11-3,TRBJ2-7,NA,TGTGCCAGCAGCCCGCGACAGGGGACCTCTCTAGAGCAGTACTTC,CASSPRQGTSLEQYF
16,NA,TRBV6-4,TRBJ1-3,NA,TGTGCCATCAGTGATGGGACCACGCCACGGGTAAACACCATATATTTT,CAISDGTTPRVNTIYF
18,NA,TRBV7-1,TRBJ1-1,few,TGTGCCAGAAGCCCGGACAATGGTTGGGTCATTTTGAACACTGAAGCTTTCTTT,CARSPDNGWVILNTEAFF
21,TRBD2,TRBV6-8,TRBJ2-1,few,TGTGCCAGCACCCCCCTACTTTTATTGACCGGGACTAGCGGGAGTAGTAATGAGCAGTTCTTC,CASTPLLLLTGTSGSSNEQFF
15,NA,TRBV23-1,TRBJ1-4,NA,TGCGCCAGCACCCCAACCTGGGGGGAGCGGGAAAAACTGTTTTTT,CASTPTWGEREKLFF
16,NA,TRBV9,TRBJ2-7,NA,TGTGCCAGCAGCGTAGTAAAGGGTCTAGCTATGTGCGAGCAGTACTTC,CASSVVKGLAMCEQYF
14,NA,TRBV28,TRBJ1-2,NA,TGTGCCAGCAGTTTAACGGCTAACTCCTATGGCTACACCTTC,CASSLTANSYGYTF
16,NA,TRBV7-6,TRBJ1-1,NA,TGTGCCAGCAGCTTAGCCTCGGACGGAACTGGGACTGAAGCTTTCTTT,CASSLASDGTGTEAFF
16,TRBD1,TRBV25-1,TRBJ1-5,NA,TGTGCCAGCAGTGCCGGGACAGGTTATAGCAATCAGCCCCAGCATTTT,CASSAGTGYSNQPQHF
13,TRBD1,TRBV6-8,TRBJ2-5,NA,TGTGCCAGCAGTAGACAGGGCCAAGAGACCCAGTACTTC,CASSRQGQETQYF
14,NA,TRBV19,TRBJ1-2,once,TGTGCCAGTAGCGGCTCTGAGGGAGTCTATGGCTACACCTTC,CASSGSEGVYGYTF
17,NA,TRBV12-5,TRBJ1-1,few,TGTGCTAGTGGATCTCAGCGACACCAACAGGGAATGACTGAAGCTTTCTTT,CASGSQRHQQGMTEAFF
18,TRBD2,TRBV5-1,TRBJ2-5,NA,TGCGCCAGCAGACACGGACTAGCGGGGGGCCAGGCGGGAGAGACCCAGTACTTC,CASRHGLAGGQAGETQYF
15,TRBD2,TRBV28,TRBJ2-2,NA,TGTGCCAGCAGTTTGCGGGGGAAGAACACCGGGGAGCTGTTTTTT,CASSLRGKNTGELFF
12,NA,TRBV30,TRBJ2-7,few,TGTGCCTGGAGGGGACGGGTAGGGGAGCAGTACTTC,CAWRGRVGEQYF
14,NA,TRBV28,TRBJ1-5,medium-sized,TGTGCCAGCAGTTTTGGGGACGGCAATCAGCCCCAGCATTTT,CASSFGDGNQPQHF
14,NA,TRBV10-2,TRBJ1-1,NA,TGCGCCAGCAGTGAGAGCTTGTGGGACACTGAAGCTTTCTTT,CASSESLWDTEAFF
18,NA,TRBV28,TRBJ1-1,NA,TGTGCCAGCAGTTTGATACGGGACACTTACCCCCCCGAGTGTGAAGCTTTCTTT,CASSLIRDTYPPECEAFF
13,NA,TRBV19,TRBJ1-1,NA,TGTGCCAGTAGTACCCTCGAACTCTATGAAGCTTTCTTT,CASSTLELYEAFF
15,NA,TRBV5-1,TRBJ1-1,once,TGCGCCAGCAGCTTGAACAGGGACATTAACACTGAAGCTTTCTTT,CASSLNRDINTEAFF
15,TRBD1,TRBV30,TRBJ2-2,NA,TGTGCCTGGAGTAGAGGGACAGGGGCCGCCGGGGAGCTGTTTTTT,CAWSRGTGAAGELFF
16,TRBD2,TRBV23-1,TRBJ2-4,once,TGCGCCAGCAGCCAGGGGACTAGCTCCGCTCTTTACATTCAGTACTTC,CASSQGTSSALYIQYF
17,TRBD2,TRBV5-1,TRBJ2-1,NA,TGCGCCAGCAGCTTGGGAGTAGAGACTAGCGGGATCTATGAGCAGTTCTTC,CASSLGVETSGIYEQFF
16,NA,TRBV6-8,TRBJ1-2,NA,TGTGCCAGCAGTTACTCGACTGGCGGGAAAAACTATGGCTACACCTTC,CASSYSTGGKNYGYTF
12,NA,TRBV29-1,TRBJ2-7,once,TGCAGCGTTTCACAGACCCATGGAGAGCAGTACTTC,CSVSQTHGEQYF
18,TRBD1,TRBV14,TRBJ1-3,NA,TGTGCCAGCAGCCAAATACGGACAGGGTTGAGGTCTGGAAACACCATATATTTT,CASSQIRTGLRSGNTIYF
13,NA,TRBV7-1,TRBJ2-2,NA,TGTGCCAGCAATACCGGGAACACCGGGGAGCTGTTTTTT,CASNTGNTGELFF
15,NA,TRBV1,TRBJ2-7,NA,TGCGCCAGCAGCCAACTAGCGGGAGGGAACTACGAGCAGTACTTC,CASSQLAGGNYEQYF
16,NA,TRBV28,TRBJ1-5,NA,TGTGCCAGCAGTTACGGACTGTCGGATAGCAATCAGCCCCAGCATTTT,CASSYGLSDSNQPQHF
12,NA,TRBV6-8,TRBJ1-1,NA,TGTGCCAGCAGGTTCCAAAACACTGAAGCTTTCTTT,CASRFQNTEAFF
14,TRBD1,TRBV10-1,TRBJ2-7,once,TGCGCCAGCAGTGAGGGACAGGGGGTTTCCGAGCAGTACTTC,CASSEGQGVSEQYF
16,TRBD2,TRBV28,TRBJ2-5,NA,TGTGCCAGCAGTTTCCCTCTTACTAGCGGCCAAGAGACCCAGTACTTC,CASSFPLTSGQETQYF
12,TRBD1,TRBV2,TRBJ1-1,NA,TGTGCCAGCAGCTACGGACAGGGTGAAGCTTTCTTT,CASSYGQGEAFF
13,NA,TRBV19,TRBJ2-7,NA,TGTGCCAGTAAGAGCTTAGGTGGCTACGAACAGTACTTC,CASKSLGGYEQYF
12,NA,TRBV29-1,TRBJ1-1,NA,TGCAGCGCTGGTACGGGGGACACTGAAGCTTTCTTT,CSAGTGDTEAFF
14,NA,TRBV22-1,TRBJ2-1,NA,TGTGCCAGCTGTAGCGGGGGGATATTGGATGAGCAGTTCTTC,CASCSGGILDEQFF
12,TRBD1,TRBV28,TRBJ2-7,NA,TGTGCCACCGCAGGGGGCTCCTACGAGCAGTACTTC,CATAGGSYEQYF
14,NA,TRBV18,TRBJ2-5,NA,TGTGCCAGCTCAGCGACAAGGGTGAAGGAGACCCAGTACTTC,CASSATRVKETQYF
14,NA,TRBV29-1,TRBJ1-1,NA,TGCAGCGGCGTATCTCAGGGTAAGGGCACTGAAGCTTTCTTT,CSGVSQGKGTEAFF
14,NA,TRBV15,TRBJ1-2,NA,TGTGCCACCAGCAGCCCGACGGGGGCGCAAGGCTACACCTTT,CATSSPTGAQGYTF
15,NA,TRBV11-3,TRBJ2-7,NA,TGTGCCAGCAGCTTAGTGGTTGGGAGCTCCTACGAGCAGTACTTC,CASSLVVGSSYEQYF
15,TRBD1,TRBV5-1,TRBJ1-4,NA,TGCGCCAGCAGCTTGGGACAGGGAATAGGTGAAAAACTGTTTTTT,CASSLGQGIGEKLFF
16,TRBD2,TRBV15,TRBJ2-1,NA,TGTGCCACCAGCAGAGTACTAGCGGGGGTCCGAAATGAGCAGTTCTTC,CATSRVLAGVRNEQFF
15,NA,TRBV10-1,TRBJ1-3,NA,TGCGCCAGCAGTGATTCCTGGGATCCTGGAAACACCATATATTTT,CASSDSWDPGNTIYF
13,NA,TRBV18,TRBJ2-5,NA,TGTGCCAGCTCACCGACCCACCAAGAGACCCAGTACTTC,CASSPTHQETQYF
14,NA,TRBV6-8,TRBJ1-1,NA,TGTGCCAGCAGTGTACCGTTCCCGAACACTGAAGCTTTCTTT,CASSVPFPNTEAFF
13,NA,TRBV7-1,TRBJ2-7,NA,TGTGCTAGCAGCACCGGTGGCTCTACCGAGCAGTACTTC,CASSTGGSTEQYF
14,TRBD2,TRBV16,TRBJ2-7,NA,TGTGCCAGCAGCCAATCGTGGGGGGGAGTCGAGCAGTACTTC,CASSQSWGGVEQYF
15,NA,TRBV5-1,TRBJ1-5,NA,TGCGCCAGCAGCTTGGGATCCGGATCAGGGCAGCCCCAGCATTTT,CASSLGSGSGQPQHF
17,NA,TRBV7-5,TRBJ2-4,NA,TGTGCCAGCAGCTTATGGAACATAAGGCGAGACAAAAACATTCAGTACTTC,CASSLWNIRRDKNIQYF
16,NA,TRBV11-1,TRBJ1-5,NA,TGTGCCAGCAGCTTATTGGGGGGGCGGAGCAATCAGCCCCAGCATTTT,CASSLLGGRSNQPQHF
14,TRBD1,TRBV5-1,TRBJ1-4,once,TGCGCCAGCAGCCCCGGACAGGGGTTTGAAAAACTGTTTTTT,CASSPGQGFEKLFF
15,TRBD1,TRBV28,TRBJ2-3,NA,TGTGCCAGCAGTCCGCGGGACAGGGGTTCAGATACGCAGTATTTT,CASSPRDRGSDTQYF
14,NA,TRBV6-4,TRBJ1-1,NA,TGTGCCAGCAGTGAAGGCACAGGGAGCACTGAAGCTTTCTTT,CASSEGTGSTEAFF
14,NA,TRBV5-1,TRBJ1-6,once,TGCGCCAGCAGTTTCTCCAGTCCTAATTCACCCCTCCACTTT,CASSFSSPNSPLHF